This T cell receptor beta chain originates from a study of post-analysis software for immune sequencing data. Study-level points and caveats: Among 5 or 6 TRBV segments more frequent in patients than controls were TRBV5-6, TRBV5-1 and TRBV20-1. Multiple sclerosis patients had significantly lower normalized Chao1 diversity than controls.

This clonotype was counted a few times. Its antigen is currently unknown. V was trimmed by 4 bases and J by 6 bases, leaving 7 bases between them. Per germline, CDR1 LGHNA and CDR2 YNFKEQ. This CDR3 is 12 amino acids long. TCR beta cDNA libraries included unique molecular identifiers. With roughly 1 to 10 million T cells as the source, roughly 500,000 cDNA molecules resulted. One entry per CDR3 protein results from TCRdb running MiXCR on the PCR reads. The sample lists 450,000 to 650,000 distinct CDR3 sequences, 44% occurring once. The chain links TRBV4-2 to TRBJ2-1; D not certain. This sequence was found in a girl aged 10 to 17 with multiple sclerosis. Input material: blood. The DNA for the CDR3 is TGTGCCAGCAGCCCCTTCGGCAATGAGCAGTTCTTC. Protein sequence: CASSPFGNEQFF.